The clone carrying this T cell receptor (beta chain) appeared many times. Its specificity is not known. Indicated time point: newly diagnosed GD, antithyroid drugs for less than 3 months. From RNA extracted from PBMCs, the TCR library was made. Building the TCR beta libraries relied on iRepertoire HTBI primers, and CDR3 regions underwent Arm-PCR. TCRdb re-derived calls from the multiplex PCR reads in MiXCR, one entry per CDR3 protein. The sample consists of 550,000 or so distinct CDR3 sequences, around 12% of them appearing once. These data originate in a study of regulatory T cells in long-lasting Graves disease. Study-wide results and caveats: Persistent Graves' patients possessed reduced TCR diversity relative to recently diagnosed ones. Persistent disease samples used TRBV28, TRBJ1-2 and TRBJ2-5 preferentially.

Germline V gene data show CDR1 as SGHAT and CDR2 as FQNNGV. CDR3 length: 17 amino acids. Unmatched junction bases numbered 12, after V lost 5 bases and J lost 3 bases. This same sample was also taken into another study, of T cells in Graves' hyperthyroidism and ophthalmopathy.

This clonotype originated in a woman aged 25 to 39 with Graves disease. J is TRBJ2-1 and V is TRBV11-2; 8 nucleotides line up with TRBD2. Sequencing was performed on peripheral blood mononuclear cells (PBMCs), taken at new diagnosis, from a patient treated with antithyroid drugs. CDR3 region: CASSQPGGVLFYNEQFF. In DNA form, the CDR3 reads TGTGCCAGCAGCCAACCGGGGGGGGTACTGTTCTACAATGAGCAGTTCTTC.